The rows below give T cell receptor beta chains drawn from one sample of a study of T cells in localized non-small cell lung cancer. Clones were sequenced by immunoSEQ multiplex PCR, and TCRdb holds only the in-frame ones, with some missing. The sample gives approximately 70,000 clones, 75% to 85% of which show up once; around 4.7% is in the top ten. This material consisted of PBMCs, taken before any cancer treatment. The source of these receptors is a man aged 35-69 years with stage II lung adenocarcinoma. CDR3s include the opening cysteine and the closing phenylalanine or tryptophan. A D gene is named only where the DNA matches it firmly. Part of the rows lack a size; the others show once, few, many or a class for expanded clones.

D,J,size,V,DNA,CDR3
NA,TRBJ2-5,NA,TRBV19,TGTGCCAGTAGTATAGAGTCCATCGGGCAGACCCAGTACTTC,CASSIESIGQTQYF
NA,TRBJ1-1,NA,TRBV7-9,TGTGCCAGCAGCCCGGGACGGGAATTTGAAGCTTTCTTT,CASSPGREFEAFF
TRBD1,TRBJ2-5,few,TRBV4-1,TGCGCCAGCAGCCACCAACAGGGGAAGGAGACCCAGTACTTC,CASSHQQGKETQYF
TRBD2,TRBJ2-3,few,TRBV12-5,TGTGCTAGTGGTTTGATCCCCGACGGGCAGCGGGGGGCGGATACGCAGTATTTT,CASGLIPDGQRGADTQYF
NA,TRBJ1-1,NA,TRBV6-5,TGTGCCAGCAGTTATTTAGGACGGAACACTGAAGCTTTCTTT,CASSYLGRNTEAFF
NA,TRBJ2-2,NA,TRBV15,TGTGCCACCAGCAGAGAGGTCGTTTACGGCGGGGAGCTGTTTTTT,CATSREVVYGGELFF
NA,TRBJ1-2,NA,TRBV6-1,TGTGCCAGCAGTGAAGTTCGGGGGGGCTATGGCTACACCTTC,CASSEVRGGYGYTF
NA,TRBJ1-5,few,TRBV27,TGTGCCAGCAGGGGGGTAGATAGCAATCAGCCCCAGCATTTT,CASRGVDSNQPQHF
NA,TRBJ1-4,NA,TRBV4-1,TGCGCCAGCAGCCAAAATTACGGGGAAAAACTGTTTTTT,CASSQNYGEKLFF
NA,TRBJ1-3,NA,TRBV5-6,TGTGCCAGCAGCCCCTCTCCCGTCTCTGGAAACACCATATATTTT,CASSPSPVSGNTIYF
NA,TRBJ2-5,NA,TRBV30,TGTGCCTGCATGGAGGGGGACGAGACCCAGTACTTC,CACMEGDETQYF
NA,TRBJ2-1,NA,TRBV18,TGTGCCAGCTCACCACTGCGTCCCTACAATGAGCAGTTCTTC,CASSPLRPYNEQFF
TRBD2,TRBJ2-3,NA,TRBV30,TGTGCCTGGAGTTCGGGACTAGCCGAAGCAGATACGCAGTATTTT,CAWSSGLAEADTQYF
TRBD1,TRBJ2-1,NA,TRBV7-2,TGTGCCAGCAGCTTAAGGGGGCGAGGATACAATGAGCAGTTCTTC,CASSLRGRGYNEQFF
NA,TRBJ1-1,few,TRBV2,TGTGCCAGCAGACAGGGTGGTGAAGCTTTCTTT,CASRQGGEAFF
TRBD2,TRBJ2-1,NA,TRBV19,TGTGCCAGTAGTCAGTGGGAGGGAAGCAATGAGCAGTTCTTC,CASSQWEGSNEQFF
NA,TRBJ2-2,NA,TRBV7-3,TGTGCCAGCAGAGGCCCGGGGGCCGCCGGGGAGCTGTTTTTT,CASRGPGAAGELFF
TRBD1,TRBJ2-5,NA,TRBV5-1,TGCGCCAGCAGCTCCCAGGGGGTAGAGACCCAGTACTTC,CASSSQGVETQYF
NA,TRBJ1-3,NA,TRBV9,TGTGCCAGCAGCGTGGGGACTGGAAACACCATATATTTT,CASSVGTGNTIYF
NA,TRBJ2-1,NA,TRBV10-3,TGTGCCATCAGTGGTTCCGGTCTAGCGACATACAATGAGCAGTTCTTC,CAISGSGLATYNEQFF
NA,TRBJ1-2,NA,TRBV5-6,TGTGCCAGCAGCCTCACGGGGGCGTCTGGCTACACCTTC,CASSLTGASGYTF
TRBD2,TRBJ2-1,NA,TRBV19,TGTGCCAGTAGTATAAAGGCTAGCGGGGTTTCCTACAATGAGCAGTTCTTC,CASSIKASGVSYNEQFF
NA,TRBJ1-1,NA,TRBV5-5,TGTGCCAGCAGCTTGCAGACAACTGAAGCTTTCTTT,CASSLQTTEAFF
TRBD1,TRBJ2-4,NA,TRBV29-1,TGCAGCGCTATGGGACAGGCCAAAAACATTCAGTACTTC,CSAMGQAKNIQYF
TRBD1,TRBJ2-5,NA,TRBV9,TGTGCCAGCAGCAATAGGGGACAGAATCAAGAGACCCAGTACTTC,CASSNRGQNQETQYF
NA,TRBJ1-1,NA,TRBV18,TGTGCCAGCTCTCTAGACAGGAACACTGAAGCTTTCTTT,CASSLDRNTEAFF
NA,TRBJ1-5,NA,TRBV19,TGTGCCAGTATGGACGGCCAGCCCCAGCATTTT,CASMDGQPQHF
NA,TRBJ1-2,NA,TRBV9,TGTGCCAGCAGCGTGGAGGCCCGGAACTATGGCTACACCTTC,CASSVEARNYGYTF
TRBD2,TRBJ2-5,NA,TRBV6-1,TGTGCCAGCAGTGCCCAGCGGGAGTTAGCGGAGACCCAGTACTTC,CASSAQRELAETQYF
TRBD1,TRBJ1-1,NA,TRBV5-6,TGTGCCAGCAGCTTTACCGGGACAGTCAACACTGAAGCTTTCTTT,CASSFTGTVNTEAFF
TRBD2,TRBJ2-1,NA,TRBV18,TGTGCCAGCTCACTCGGGACTAGCGGGAACAATGAGCAGTTCTTC,CASSLGTSGNNEQFF
NA,TRBJ2-1,NA,TRBV5-1,TGCGCCAGCAGCTTGGATGGCGGGACAAAAAACAATGAGCAGTTCTTC,CASSLDGGTKNNEQFF
NA,TRBJ1-1,NA,TRBV6-5,TGTGCCAGCAGCTCCGGGACGGTGCTGACTGAAGCTTTCTTT,CASSSGTVLTEAFF
TRBD2,TRBJ2-3,once,TRBV7-9,TGTGCCAGCAGCTTAAGGGGCGGGAGGATATCAGATACGCAGTATTTT,CASSLRGGRISDTQYF
NA,TRBJ2-1,NA,TRBV4-2,TGTGCCAGCAGCCAGGTGGGGAGGAATGAGCAGTTCTTC,CASSQVGRNEQFF
NA,TRBJ1-2,NA,TRBV5-5,TGTGCCAGCAGCTTGATGGGGGGAGCTAACTATGGCTACACCTTC,CASSLMGGANYGYTF
TRBD1,TRBJ1-1,few,TRBV5-4,TGTGCCACAGGGACAGGGGGGAACACTGAAGCTTTCTTT,CATGTGGNTEAFF
TRBD1,TRBJ1-6,once,TRBV25-1,TGTGCCAGCACAGCGGACAGGGGGAATTCACCCCTCCACTTT,CASTADRGNSPLHF
NA,TRBJ1-5,NA,TRBV19,TGTGCCAGTAGTATAGATCCGCCCCAGTTGATTAGCAATCAGCCCCAGCATTTT,CASSIDPPQLISNQPQHF
NA,TRBJ2-3,NA,TRBV7-2,TGTGCCAGCAGCTTAGGCCCACTAGAGGAAGATACGCAGTATTTT,CASSLGPLEEDTQYF
TRBD1,TRBJ1-1,NA,TRBV4-2,TGTGCCAGCAGCCTCAACAGGGGGCAAGAAGCTTTCTTT,CASSLNRGQEAFF
NA,TRBJ1-2,NA,TRBV5-1,TGCGCCAGCAGCCCGGACCTGAGGGGCTACACCTTC,CASSPDLRGYTF
NA,TRBJ2-3,NA,TRBV19,TGTGCCAGTAGTATGGGGCAGGGTTGGAGCACAGATACGCAGTATTTT,CASSMGQGWSTDTQYF
NA,TRBJ2-2,NA,TRBV9,TGTGCCAGCAGCGGGGGGAACACCGGGGAGCTGTTTTTT,CASSGGNTGELFF